A single sample gave rise to the 16 T cell receptor beta chains below, sequenced in a study of OX40 agonist ivuxolimab in advanced cancers. Receptor amplification or capture employed the immunoSEQ multiplex PCR assay. Not all clones reach the TCRdb copy of this immuneACCESS table, which keeps in-frame sequences only. Checked studies attribute under half of the gap to unresolved V genes and leave the rest unexplained. The sample table records tens of thousands of clones; over 80% of these occur just once. The top ten clonotypes cover around 5.8% of the sample. The material sequenced was CD4+ or CD8+ T cells sorted from blood, taken in a trial of the OX40 agonist ivuxolimab. The receptors stem from an adult with an advanced solid tumor such as melanoma, head and neck, liver or kidney cancer.

This sequence joins TRBV5-4 and TRBJ2-5, with 12 bases that match TRBD2. Germline CDR1 SGHNT, CDR2 YYREEE (reference sequence). There are 15 residues in the CDR3. Trimming removed 1 base from V and 6 bases from J; junction bases left unmatched: 4. This chain's CDR3 is CASSLPSGRVKTQYF. In nucleotides, the CDR3 is TGTGCCAGCAGCTTGCCTAGCGGGAGGGTAAAGACCCAGTACTTC.

The rearrangement links TRBV6-1 to TRBJ2-1, with 9 bases aligning to TRBD2. The CDR3 contains 13 residues. V lost 7 bases, J lost 3 bases, and 1 base stayed unmatched. In germline, CDR1 is MNHNS, CDR2 SASEGT. In DNA form, the CDR3 reads TGTGCCAGCATAGCGGGAGACTACAATGAGCAGTTCTTC. It yields the protein CASIAGDYNEQFF.

This clone is a singleton in its sample. This chain links TRBV28 with TRBJ2-7; D is ambiguous. The CDR3 runs to 11 residues. V lost 3 bases, J lost 3 bases, and 3 bases lay in between. The V gene's germline CDR1 is MDHEN and CDR2 SYDVKM. CDR3 in DNA: TGTGCCAGCAGTTTCGTCTACGAGCAGTACTTC. This encodes CASSFVYEQYF.

This CDR3 is CASSIGVNTGELFF. For the CDR3, the DNA is TGTGCCAGTAGTATAGGGGTGAACACCGGGGAGCTGTTTTTT. V is TRBV19 and J is TRBJ2-2, with unresolved D. Germline CDR1 and CDR2: LNHDA and SQIVND (reference sequence). V was pared by 1 base and J by 1 base, with 4 bases between. The CDR3 contains 14 residues.

V gene TRBV27 combines with J gene TRBJ1-2; D uncertain. CDR3 length: 17 residues. Trimming cost V 3 bases and J 0 bases, with 17 bases left between them. Per the germline V gene, CDR1 is MNHEY and CDR2 is SMNVEV (reference sequence). For the CDR3, the DNA is TGTGCCAGCAGTTTCTCCCCCTCTGGATATACTAACTATGGCTACACCTTC. Protein product: CASSFSPSGYTNYGYTF.

This rearrangement joins TRBV19 to TRBJ2-7, with TRBD1 as a possible D gene (5 bases). Per germline, CDR1 LNHDA and CDR2 SQIVND (reference sequence). The CDR3 consists of 13 residues. V dropped 3 bases and J dropped 2 bases, with 8 bases sitting between them. CDR3 sequence reads: CASSIQGPYEQYF. The CDR3 nucleotides are TGTGCCAGTAGTATCCAGGGCCCCTACGAGCAGTACTTC.

The V gene is TRBV7-6, the J gene TRBJ2-3; the match to TRBD2 covers 7 bases. From germline, CDR1 is SGHVS and CDR2 FNYEAQ. V lost 6 bases to trimming and J lost 2 bases; unmatched junction nucleotides: 5. The CDR3 sequence is 14 residues long. CDR3 loop: CASSPTSPTDTQYF. In nucleotides, the CDR3 is TGTGCCAGCAGTCCGACTAGCCCCACAGATACGCAGTATTTT.

The chain combines TRBV5-1 with TRBJ2-3; 7 bases match TRBD1. Germline values: CDR1 SGHRS, CDR2 YFSETQ. After removal of 4 bases from V and 10 bases from J, the junction contained 21 bases not matched to a gene. The CDR3 length is 17 residues. CDR3 sequence: CASSIASERTGRGSQYF. The CDR3 region has the DNA TGCGCCAGCAGCATAGCTTCTGAACGGACAGGTCGGGGATCGCAGTATTTT.

This chain uses TRBV9 with TRBJ2-1; the match to TRBD1 covers 7 bases. The CDR3 sequence is 13 residues long. With V trimmed by 4 bases and J by 7 bases, 5 bases remained unmatched. Per the germline V gene, CDR1 is SGDLS and CDR2 is YYNGEE. CDR3 coding DNA: TGTGCCAGCAGCATCTCACAGGGGAATGAGCAGTTCTTC. Translation: CASSISQGNEQFF.

The genes are TRBV18 and TRBJ1-1, with D uncertain. The CDR3 covers 13 residues. V lost 7 bases to trimming and J lost 3 bases, with 12 bases between them. Germline CDR1 and CDR2: KGHSH and LQKENI. CDR3 in DNA: TGTGCCAGCTTAACCAGTTTGGACACTGAAGCTTTCTTT. As protein: CASLTSLDTEAFF.

The rearrangement uses TRBV4-1 and TRBJ2-4; D might be TRBD1 (5 bases). CDR1 is MGHRA, CDR2 YSYEKL, per germline. The length of the CDR3 is 19 residues. The ends were cut back, 0 bases at V and 0 bases at J, with 18 bases in the middle. The CDR3 bases are TGCGCCAGCAGCCAAGATAGGACAAGGAGCGCTAAAGCCAAAAACATTCAGTACTTC. Translating it yields CASSQDRTRSAKAKNIQYF.

The chain recombines TRBV6-1 with TRBJ2-7; unclear D gene. Germline CDR1 is MNHNS and CDR2 is SASEGT. Trimming shortened V by 4 bases and J by 4 bases, and 8 bases separated the two germline ends. The CDR3 is made up of 12 amino acids. CDR3 bases: TGTGCCAGCAGTGTGGGGTTGTACGAGCAGTACTTC. Its translation: CASSVGLYEQYF.

The chain joins TRBV19 to TRBJ2-1, with 9 positions matching TRBD2. The CDR3 contains 19 residues. Germline V CDR1 and CDR2: LNHDA, SQIVND (reference sequence). V was clipped by 4 bases and J by 5 bases; unmatched bases: 18. The CDR3 loop reads CASSTPQILAGVINNEQFF. CDR3 DNA sequence: TGTGCCAGTAGTACGCCCCAAATCTTAGCGGGAGTAATCAACAATGAGCAGTTCTTC.

The chain links TRBV5-1 to TRBJ1-2; 7 nucleotides align to TRBD1. The CDR3 is 12 amino acids. Germline V CDR1 and CDR2: SGHRS, YFSETQ. The trim removed 7 bases at V and 5 bases at J, leaving 5 bases unmatched. The CDR3 DNA sequence: TGCGCCAGCGGGGACAGCAGTTATGGCTACACCTTC. Translation gives CASGDSSYGYTF.

This chain links TRBV18 with TRBJ2-5, with D maybe TRBD1 (6 bases). The germline V and J ends were trimmed by 1 base and 2 bases, with 14 bases remaining between them. Germline V CDR1 and CDR2: KGHSH, LQKENI. The CDR3 has 16 residues. CDR3 nucleotide sequence: TGTGCCAGCTCACCACTGGGTGGACAGTCACAAGAGACCCAGTACTTC. This sequence encodes CASSPLGGQSQETQYF. The full variable domain, rest sourced from reference TRBV18 and TRBJ2-5, is NAGVMQNPRHLVRRRGQEARLRCSPMKGHSHVYWYRQLPEEGLKFMVYLQKENIIDESGMPKERFSAEFPKEGPSILRIQQVVRGDSAAYFCASSPLGGQSQETQYFGPGTRLLVL.

In its sample, this clone was seen a few times. The J gene is TRBJ2-7, the V gene TRBV6-1; D remains unclear. CDR3 length equals 11 residues. V dropped 6 bases and J dropped 5 bases, with 8 bases sitting between them. Germline assignment: CDR1 MNHNS and CDR2 SASEGT. Here the CDR3 DNA reads TGTGCCAGCAGCGATCGGCACGAGCAGTACTTC. Its protein is CASSDRHEQYF.